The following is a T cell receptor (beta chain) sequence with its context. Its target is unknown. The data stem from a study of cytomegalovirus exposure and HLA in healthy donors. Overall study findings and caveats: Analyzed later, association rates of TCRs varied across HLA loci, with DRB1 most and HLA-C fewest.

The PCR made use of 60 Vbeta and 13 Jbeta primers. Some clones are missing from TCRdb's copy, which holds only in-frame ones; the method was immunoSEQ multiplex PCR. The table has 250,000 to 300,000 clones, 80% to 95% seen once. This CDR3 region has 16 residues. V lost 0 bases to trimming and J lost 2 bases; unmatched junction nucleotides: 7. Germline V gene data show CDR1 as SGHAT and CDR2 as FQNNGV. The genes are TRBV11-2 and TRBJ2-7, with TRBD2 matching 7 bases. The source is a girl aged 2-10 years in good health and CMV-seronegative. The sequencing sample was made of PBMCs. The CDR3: CASSLEGWTRAYEQYF. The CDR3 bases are TGTGCCAGCAGCTTAGAGGGGTGGACTAGAGCCTACGAGCAGTACTTC.